A single sample gave rise to the 18 T cell receptor beta chains below, sequenced in a study of T cell responses to AZD1222 COVID-19 vaccine. TCRdb's copy holds only in-frame clones and misses some; the assay was immunoSEQ multiplex PCR. Of about 61,000 clones in the sample, 81% were seen once. The specimen was peripheral blood, collected 28 days after the second AZD1222 dose. The receptors derive from an adult who received the AZD1222 COVID-19 vaccine.

This chain uses TRBV5-4 with TRBJ2-2, with a tentative D call TRBD2 (7 bases). The V end was cut by 5 bases, the J end by 5 bases, with 19 bases between. CDR1 and CDR2 from the germline V gene are SGHNT and YYREEE (reference sequence). The CDR3 has 16 residues. The CDR3 region has the DNA TGTGCCAGCAGTATCCCCGGGGCGGGGGCTACCGGGGAGCTGTTTTTT. This translates into CASSIPGAGATGELFF.

The CDR3: CASMYQGNTEAFF. The CDR3, as DNA: TGCGCCAGCATGTATCAGGGGAACACTGAAGCTTTCTTT. The chain has TRBV10-2 and TRBJ1-1, with D possibly matching TRBD1 (5 bases). Germline assignment: CDR1 WSHSY and CDR2 SAAADI. This CDR3 contains 13 residues. V was trimmed by 7 bases and J by 1 base, leaving 10 bases between them.

J is TRBJ1-2 and V is TRBV4-3, with 7 bases that match TRBD1. Germline assignment: CDR1 LGHNA and CDR2 YSLEER. CDR3 length equals 15 residues. Trimming removed 1 base from V and 8 bases from J; junction bases left unmatched: 10. The CDR3 sequence: CASSQADRDYEGYTF. The CDR3 DNA sequence: TGCGCCAGCAGCCAAGCTGACAGGGACTACGAGGGCTACACCTTC.

The chain recombines TRBV2 with TRBJ2-6, with D perhaps being TRBD1 or TRBD2 (7 bases each). The V and J ends lost 6 bases and 2 bases respectively, with 17 bases between them. Germline V gene data show CDR1 as SNHLY and CDR2 as FYNNEI. CDR3 length: 17 residues. CDR3 sequence: CASRRSGGGPGANVLTF. In DNA, the CDR3 is TGTGCCAGCAGAAGGTCAGGGGGAGGGCCTGGGGCCAACGTCCTGACTTTC.

This clone occurred a few times. The chain carries TRBV5-4 and TRBJ1-1; D might be TRBD1 (6 bases). V lost 5 bases and J lost 7, with 15 bases in between. The CDR3 extends over 13 amino acids. CDR1 and CDR2 from the germline V gene are SGHNT and YYREEE (reference sequence). DNA of the CDR3: TGTGCCAGCAGTCCCGGGACACCTTATGAAGCTTTCTTT. Its translation is CASSPGTPYEAFF.

The chain joins TRBV6-4 to TRBJ2-1; D possibly corresponds to TRBD2 (6 bases). CDR1 is MRHNA, CDR2 SNTAGT, per germline. This CDR3 spans 14 amino acids. V shed 5 bases and J shed 3 bases, with 11 bases lying between them. The CDR3 region is CASSTGVGYNEQFF. CDR3 DNA sequence: TGTGCCAGCAGTACGGGAGTCGGCTACAATGAGCAGTTCTTC.

This clone appeared once. This sequence joins TRBV30 and TRBJ2-2; 12 positions agree with TRBD2. The V and J ends lost 0 bases and 7 bases, in that order; junction bases with no gene match: 9. The CDR3 sequence is 17 residues long. Germline V CDR1 and CDR2: GTSNPN, SVGIG (reference sequence). CDR3 in amino acids: CAWSVLLAGGPGGELFF. CDR3 DNA: TGTGCCTGGAGTGTACTCCTAGCGGGAGGGCCCGGCGGGGAGCTGTTTTTT.

The chain joins TRBV6-6 to TRBJ2-2; D may be TRBD1 (5 bases). CDR3 size: 14 residues. V was shortened by 6 bases and J by 1 base, with 9 bases between the two germline ends. Germline loops: CDR1 MNHNY, CDR2 SVGAGI (reference sequence). CDR3: CASRTGQNTGELFF. For the CDR3, the DNA is TGTGCCAGCAGAACCGGACAGAACACCGGGGAGCTGTTTTTT.

V is TRBV28 and J is TRBJ1-3; D uncertain. V lost 5 bases to trimming and J lost 4 bases, with 15 bases between them. This CDR3 region has 15 residues. Germline-derived CDR1 and CDR2 are MDHEN and SYDVKM. CDR3 residues: CASSPIERFGNTIYF. The CDR3 DNA reads TGTGCCAGCAGTCCAATAGAGAGGTTCGGAAACACCATATATTTT.

The chain uses TRBV9 and TRBJ2-2; the D call may be TRBD1 or TRBD2 (5 bases each). V was trimmed by 4 bases and J by 2 bases, leaving 15 bases between them. The CDR3 is 16 amino acids. Germline lookup yields CDR1 SGDLS and CDR2 YYNGEE. CDR3: CASSLGTGPNTGELFF. The DNA of the CDR3 is TGTGCCAGCAGCCTGGGGACGGGACCCAACACCGGGGAGCTGTTTTTT. The entire variable domain, with the rest obtained from reference TRBV9 and TRBJ2-2, is as follows: DSGVTQTPKHLITATGQRVTLRCSPRSGDLSVYWYQQSLDQGLQFLIQYYNGEERAKGNILERFSAQQFPDLHSELNLSSLELGDSALYFCASSLGTGPNTGELFFGEGSRLTVL.

As for this clone: Additional DNA sequences in this sample encode the identical CDR3. The rearrangement uses TRBV5-4 and TRBJ1-1; D gene ambiguous. CDR3 size: 13 residues. With 0 bases removed from V and 1 base from J, the gap between germline ends came to 4 bases. Looked up from germline, CDR1 is SGHNT and CDR2 is YYREEE (reference sequence). The CDR3 here is CASSLGPNTEAFF. CDR3 in DNA: TGTGCCAGCAGCTTGGGTCCGAACACTGAAGCTTTCTTT.

The rearrangement joins TRBV5-1 to TRBJ2-7; possible D gene TRBD1, 6 bases. CDR1 and CDR2 (germline): SGHRS, YFSETQ. CDR3 length: 13 residues. V shed 1 base and J shed 3 bases, with 8 bases lying between them. The CDR3 loop is CASSLFRGYEQYF. The CDR3 DNA reads as TGCGCCAGCAGCTTGTTCAGGGGCTACGAGCAGTACTTC.

This sequence joins TRBV9 and TRBJ2-2; 11 nucleotides line up with TRBD2. J was trimmed by 7 bases and V by 4 bases; bases with no gene match: 9. Germline V gene data show CDR1 as SGDLS and CDR2 as YYNGEE. This CDR3 has 16 amino acids. The CDR3 nucleotides read TGTGCCAGCAGCACTCGACTAGCGGGACCGCTCGGGGAGCTGTTTTTT. It encodes CASSTRLAGPLGELFF.

This chain links TRBV21-1 with TRBJ2-7; TRBD2 is the table's D call, not checked against the DNA. TRBV21-1 is an annotated pseudogene. This CDR3 is 17 amino acids long. The CDR3 sequence: CASSRWATSGRLDEQYF. CDR3 bases: TGTGCCAGCAGCCGCTGGGCGACTAGCGGGAGGCTGGACGAGCAGTACTTC.

This rearrangement joins TRBV7-8 to TRBJ1-1; D call uncertain. V lost 3 bases, J lost 1 base, and 12 bases lay in between. Germline V gene sequence: CDR1 SGHVS, CDR2 FQNEAQ. This CDR3 has 15 residues. As DNA, the CDR3 is TGTGCCAGCAGCTTGGGGAGGGCTCAGAACACTGAAGCTTTCTTT. This codes for CASSLGRAQNTEAFF. Full variable domain (missing parts from reference TRBV7-8 and TRBJ1-1): GAGVSQSPRYKVAKRGQDVALRCDPISGHVSLFWYQQALGQGPEFLTYFQNEAQLDKSGLPSDRFFAERPEGSVSTLKIQRTQQEDSAVYLCASSLGRAQNTEAFFGQGTRLTVV.

The chain has TRBV7-2 and TRBJ2-1, with TRBD1 matching 9 bases. Per the germline V gene, CDR1 is SGHTA and CDR2 is FQGNSA. The CDR3 extends over 17 amino acids. Trimming removed 4 bases from V and 0 bases from J; junction bases left unmatched: 7. In nucleotides, the CDR3 is TGTGCCAGCAGCTCGGGACAGGGAGGGGGCTCCTACAATGAGCAGTTCTTC. Its translation is CASSSGQGGGSYNEQFF.

This clone was detected a few times. The CDR3 reads CASSRSGSSYNEQFF. CDR3 bases: TGTGCCAGCAGCCGTAGCGGGAGCTCCTACAATGAGCAGTTCTTC. The chain couples TRBV5-6 to TRBJ2-1, with 9 bases identical to TRBD2. Germline V gene lookup returns CDR1 SGHDT and CDR2 YYEEEE. V shed 4 bases, J shed 0 bases, and the junction held 2 bases outside the gene matches. The CDR3 sequence is 15 residues long.

The chain carries TRBV7-8 and TRBJ2-5; D gene ambiguous. The CDR3 is made up of 11 amino acids. Trimming cost V 6 bases and J 6 bases, with 8 bases left between them. The germline V gene encodes CDR1 SGHVS and CDR2 FQNEAQ. The CDR3 nucleotides read TGTGCCAGCAGTGGGTGGCAGACCCAGTACTTC. It yields the protein CASSGWQTQYF. The full variable domain, completed using reference TRBV7-8 and TRBJ2-5, is GAGVSQSPRYKVAKRGQDVALRCDPISGHVSLFWYQQALGQGPEFLTYFQNEAQLDKSGLPSDRFFAERPEGSVSTLKIQRTQQEDSAVYLCASSGWQTQYFGPGTRLLVL.